A selection of T cell receptor beta chains follows, all from one sample in a study of T cells in Graves' hyperthyroidism and ophthalmopathy. A single record per CDR3 protein comes from TCRdb applying MiXCR to the multiplex PCR reads. Of around 450,000 distinct CDR3 sequences in the sample, 15% to 17% were seen once. Sequencing was done on a sample of blood. Source of these receptors: a young woman with Graves' hyperthyroidism. Each CDR3 is given with its conserved first and last residue. The order of the fields is V gene, J gene, clone size, D gene, CDR3 DNA, CDR3 protein. The D gene is left open where the match is weak. A row's size may be missing; if present it is once, few, many or a size class.

v_gene: TRBV7-9; j_gene: TRBJ2-1; abundance: few; d_gene: -; CDR3nt: TGTGCCAGCAGCGTAGCAACCCAGGGAAATGAGCAGTTCTTC; CDR3aa: CASSVATQGNEQFF
v_gene: TRBV7-9; j_gene: TRBJ1-1; abundance: -; d_gene: -; CDR3nt: TGTGCCAGCAGCTTACAGGGGTTGACTGAAGCTTTCTTT; CDR3aa: CASSLQGLTEAFF
v_gene: TRBV24-1; j_gene: TRBJ2-1; abundance: many; d_gene: TRBD2; CDR3nt: TGTGCCACCAGTGATGGGACTAGCGGGACCCTCCGTTCCTACAATGAGCAGTTCTTC; CDR3aa: CATSDGTSGTLRSYNEQFF
v_gene: TRBV6-1; j_gene: TRBJ1-5; abundance: -; d_gene: TRBD1; CDR3nt: TGTGCCAGCAGCCCAGGGGGGTCTCAGCCCCAGCATTTT; CDR3aa: CASSPGGSQPQHF
v_gene: TRBV10-3; j_gene: TRBJ2-3; abundance: -; d_gene: -; CDR3nt: TGTGCCATCAGTGACCCCGACACAGATACGCAGTATTTT; CDR3aa: CAISDPDTDTQYF
v_gene: TRBV2; j_gene: TRBJ1-5; abundance: many; d_gene: -; CDR3nt: TGTGCCAGCAGTGTTAGTCAAGCTAGCAATCAGCCCCAGCATTTT; CDR3aa: CASSVSQASNQPQHF
v_gene: TRBV7-9; j_gene: TRBJ1-5; abundance: many; d_gene: -; CDR3nt: TGTGCCAGCAGCCCCGGCGACAGCCAGAATCAGCCCCAGCATTTT; CDR3aa: CASSPGDSQNQPQHF
v_gene: TRBV11-1; j_gene: TRBJ2-3; abundance: once; d_gene: -; CDR3nt: TGTGCCAGCAGCTCGAACCTAGGCGCGGATACGCAGTATTTT; CDR3aa: CASSSNLGADTQYF
v_gene: TRBV19; j_gene: TRBJ2-7; abundance: few; d_gene: -; CDR3nt: TGTGCCAGTGGGGACACAGGGACTCTCGAGCAGTACTTC; CDR3aa: CASGDTGTLEQYF
v_gene: TRBV3-1; j_gene: TRBJ2-4; abundance: few; d_gene: -; CDR3nt: TGTGCCAGCAGCCAAGAAGCAGGTAGACCCAAAAACATTCAGTACTTC; CDR3aa: CASSQEAGRPKNIQYF
v_gene: TRBV7-3; j_gene: TRBJ2-1; abundance: few; d_gene: TRBD2; CDR3nt: TGTGCCAGCAGCTTAGTCGCTAGCGGGAGTTTGAGCAATGAGCAGTTCTTC; CDR3aa: CASSLVASGSLSNEQFF
v_gene: TRBV9; j_gene: TRBJ1-4; abundance: many; d_gene: -; CDR3nt: TGTGCCAGCAGCCGGGACCTTGAGGGTGAAAAACTGTTTTTT; CDR3aa: CASSRDLEGEKLFF
v_gene: TRBV11-3; j_gene: TRBJ2-1; abundance: -; d_gene: -; CDR3nt: TGTGCCAGCAGCTCCTGGGGGACAGAGCAGTTCTTC; CDR3aa: CASSSWGTEQFF
v_gene: TRBV5-6; j_gene: TRBJ1-3; abundance: many; d_gene: -; CDR3nt: TGTGCCAGCAGCTTTTCGTCTGGAAACACCATATATTTT; CDR3aa: CASSFSSGNTIYF
v_gene: TRBV7-9; j_gene: TRBJ2-1; abundance: many; d_gene: TRBD1; CDR3nt: TGTGCCAGCACCAAACCGGGACAGAGCTCCTACAATGAGCAGTTCTTC; CDR3aa: CASTKPGQSSYNEQFF
v_gene: TRBV19; j_gene: TRBJ1-1; abundance: -; d_gene: TRBD1; CDR3nt: TGTGCCAGTAGTCCAAACAGGGGCCCGAACACTGAAGCTTTCTTT; CDR3aa: CASSPNRGPNTEAFF
v_gene: TRBV20-1; j_gene: TRBJ1-5; abundance: -; d_gene: TRBD1; CDR3nt: TGCAGTGCTGGTACCGGGACAGGGGCTGGCAATCAGCCCCAGCATTTT; CDR3aa: CSAGTGTGAGNQPQHF
v_gene: TRBV7-3; j_gene: TRBJ2-7; abundance: many; d_gene: -; CDR3nt: TGTGCCAGCAGCCCTCTCGGCGGGGCGAGCTCCTACGAGCAGTACTTC; CDR3aa: CASSPLGGASSYEQYF
v_gene: TRBV20-1; j_gene: TRBJ2-7; abundance: few; d_gene: -; CDR3nt: TGCAGTGCTGGAGGGTCTTCCTACGAGCAGTACTTC; CDR3aa: CSAGGSSYEQYF
v_gene: TRBV10-3; j_gene: TRBJ1-1; abundance: -; d_gene: TRBD1; CDR3nt: TGTGCCATCAGTGAAGGGACAGACAAAGCTTTCTTT; CDR3aa: CAISEGTDKAFF
v_gene: TRBV6-5; j_gene: TRBJ2-7; abundance: few; d_gene: -; CDR3nt: TGTGCCAGCAGTTACTCGAGGGACACCTACGAGCAGTACTTC; CDR3aa: CASSYSRDTYEQYF
v_gene: TRBV20-1; j_gene: TRBJ2-2; abundance: -; d_gene: TRBD2; CDR3nt: TGCAGTGCCAAGACTAGCGGCCGTACCGGGGAGCTGTTTTTT; CDR3aa: CSAKTSGRTGELFF
v_gene: TRBV20-1; j_gene: TRBJ1-5; abundance: -; d_gene: -; CDR3nt: TGCAGTGCTCAGACGGCCCTCGGGAGCAATCAGCCCCAGCATTTT; CDR3aa: CSAQTALGSNQPQHF
v_gene: TRBV20-1; j_gene: TRBJ2-3; abundance: many; d_gene: -; CDR3nt: TGCAGTGCTAGTTCATCGTCAGGGACCACAGATACGCAGTATTTT; CDR3aa: CSASSSSGTTDTQYF
v_gene: TRBV2; j_gene: TRBJ2-2; abundance: many; d_gene: -; CDR3nt: TGTGCCAGCACCTGGGGAGGACCCGGGGAGCTGTTTTTT; CDR3aa: CASTWGGPGELFF
v_gene: TRBV20-1; j_gene: TRBJ2-1; abundance: many; d_gene: TRBD2; CDR3nt: TGCAGTGCTAGCTCGGGAGGTTACAATGAGCAGTTCTTC; CDR3aa: CSASSGGYNEQFF
v_gene: TRBV20-1; j_gene: TRBJ2-4; abundance: -; d_gene: -; CDR3nt: TGCAGTGCTGAGGACAGAGCCAAAAACATTCAGTACTTC; CDR3aa: CSAEDRAKNIQYF
v_gene: TRBV5-1; j_gene: TRBJ2-7; abundance: many; d_gene: -; CDR3nt: TGCGCCAGCAGCTTGGTAGCGGCCCCCGGGAAGGTCGAGCAGTACTTC; CDR3aa: CASSLVAAPGKVEQYF
v_gene: TRBV28; j_gene: TRBJ2-6; abundance: many; d_gene: -; CDR3nt: TGTGCCAGCAGTCCAGGAATCTCTGGGGCCAACGTCCTGACTTTC; CDR3aa: CASSPGISGANVLTF
v_gene: TRBV20-1; j_gene: TRBJ2-7; abundance: few; d_gene: -; CDR3nt: TGCAGTGCTAGAGATGCTGGGACCAAAGCCCACGAGCAGTACTTC; CDR3aa: CSARDAGTKAHEQYF
v_gene: TRBV5-1; j_gene: TRBJ2-5; abundance: many; d_gene: -; CDR3nt: TGCGCCAGCAGCGTCGGTCAAGAGACCCAGTACTTC; CDR3aa: CASSVGQETQYF
v_gene: TRBV19; j_gene: TRBJ2-1; abundance: -; d_gene: -; CDR3nt: TGTGCCAGTACCGGGACCTACAATGAGCAGTTCTTC; CDR3aa: CASTGTYNEQFF
v_gene: TRBV15; j_gene: TRBJ2-3; abundance: -; d_gene: TRBD2; CDR3nt: TGTGCCACCAGCCCCCCGACTAGCGGGAGAGTGGAGACAGATACGCAGTATTTT; CDR3aa: CATSPPTSGRVETDTQYF
v_gene: TRBV28; j_gene: TRBJ2-5; abundance: many; d_gene: -; CDR3nt: TGTGCCAGCAGCCAACCGCCAGGGCGCGAGACCCAGTACTTC; CDR3aa: CASSQPPGRETQYF
v_gene: TRBV20-1; j_gene: TRBJ2-5; abundance: many; d_gene: TRBD2; CDR3nt: TGCAGTGCAACAATAGCGGGGGGGCCCCGGTTACAAGAGACCCAGTACTTC; CDR3aa: CSATIAGGPRLQETQYF
v_gene: TRBV6-5; j_gene: TRBJ1-5; abundance: many; d_gene: -; CDR3nt: TGTGCCAGCAGTTACTCGGTACACCAGCCCCAGCATTTT; CDR3aa: CASSYSVHQPQHF
v_gene: TRBV12-3/TRBV12-4; j_gene: TRBJ1-5; abundance: many; d_gene: -; CDR3nt: TGTGCCAGCAGTCCACGACAGAGGGGTAGCAATCAGCCCCAGCATTTT; CDR3aa: CASSPRQRGSNQPQHF
v_gene: TRBV20-1; j_gene: TRBJ2-2; abundance: few; d_gene: -; CDR3nt: TGCAGTGCTAGTAAAGGGAATTTGGCCGGGGAGCTGTTTTTT; CDR3aa: CSASKGNLAGELFF
v_gene: TRBV9; j_gene: TRBJ1-1; abundance: few; d_gene: -; CDR3nt: TGTGCCAGCAGCCCTGATTTCATGAACACTGAAGCTTTCTTT; CDR3aa: CASSPDFMNTEAFF
v_gene: TRBV2; j_gene: TRBJ1-5; abundance: many; d_gene: TRBD1; CDR3nt: TGTGCCAGCAGTGAGACAGGGGATCAGCCCCAGCATTTT; CDR3aa: CASSETGDQPQHF
v_gene: TRBV15; j_gene: TRBJ2-2; abundance: few; d_gene: TRBD2; CDR3nt: TGTGCCACCAGCAGAGATGTTCTAGCGGGAGACACCGGGGAGCTGTTTTTT; CDR3aa: CATSRDVLAGDTGELFF
v_gene: TRBV10-1; j_gene: TRBJ2-3; abundance: -; d_gene: -; CDR3nt: TGCGCCAGCAGTGCCGGCGGATACACAGATACGCAGTATTTT; CDR3aa: CASSAGGYTDTQYF
v_gene: TRBV28; j_gene: TRBJ2-4; abundance: few; d_gene: -; CDR3nt: TGTGCCAGCAGCCTGGAGGGGGGGGACGAGACCAAAAACATTCAGTACTTC; CDR3aa: CASSLEGGDETKNIQYF
v_gene: TRBV6-9; j_gene: TRBJ1-2; abundance: once; d_gene: TRBD1; CDR3nt: TGTGCCAGCAGTTCACAAGGACAGGGCGCCGGGGGTAACTATGGCTACACCTTC; CDR3aa: CASSSQGQGAGGNYGYTF
v_gene: TRBV7-2; j_gene: TRBJ1-6; abundance: -; d_gene: TRBD1; CDR3nt: TGTGCCAGCAGCTCGAGACAGGGTAGTTTTTATTCACCCCTCCACTTT; CDR3aa: CASSSRQGSFYSPLHF
v_gene: TRBV18; j_gene: TRBJ1-1; abundance: many; d_gene: -; CDR3nt: TGTGCCAGCTCACCGGGCGCCGGAAGGAACACTGAAGCTTTCTTT; CDR3aa: CASSPGAGRNTEAFF
v_gene: TRBV25-1; j_gene: TRBJ2-1; abundance: -; d_gene: TRBD1; CDR3nt: TGTGCCAGCAGTGAGGCGACAGGGGATGATTTCTACGAGCAGTTCTTC; CDR3aa: CASSEATGDDFYEQFF
v_gene: TRBV28; j_gene: TRBJ2-1; abundance: few; d_gene: TRBD2; CDR3nt: TGTGCCAGCACACCACCGGGACTAGCGGGATTACATGAGCAGTTCTTC; CDR3aa: CASTPPGLAGLHEQFF
v_gene: TRBV20-1; j_gene: TRBJ1-6; abundance: few; d_gene: -; CDR3nt: TGCAGTGCTAGTGGTGGACCGAATTCACCCCTCCACTTT; CDR3aa: CSASGGPNSPLHF
v_gene: TRBV18; j_gene: TRBJ2-5; abundance: -; d_gene: -; CDR3nt: TGTGCCAGCTCTCTGGTGGGGGCCCAAGAGACCCAGTACTTC; CDR3aa: CASSLVGAQETQYF
v_gene: TRBV7-9; j_gene: TRBJ1-1; abundance: -; d_gene: -; CDR3nt: TGTGCCAGCAGCTTAGCGCCAACCCCCGAACTGAACACTGAAGCTTTCTTT; CDR3aa: CASSLAPTPELNTEAFF
v_gene: TRBV2; j_gene: TRBJ1-6; abundance: many; d_gene: TRBD1; CDR3nt: TGTGCCAGCAGAGTTGGACAGGGGCGATCACCCCTCCACTTT; CDR3aa: CASRVGQGRSPLHF
v_gene: TRBV11-3; j_gene: TRBJ2-3; abundance: many; d_gene: -; CDR3nt: TGTGCCAGCAGCTTAGATTACGATACGCAGTATTTT; CDR3aa: CASSLDYDTQYF
v_gene: TRBV20-1; j_gene: TRBJ2-1; abundance: many; d_gene: -; CDR3nt: TGCAGTGCTAGAGAAGGCGGGTTCTACAATGAGCAGTTCTTC; CDR3aa: CSAREGGFYNEQFF
v_gene: TRBV12-3/TRBV12-4; j_gene: TRBJ1-2; abundance: -; d_gene: -; CDR3nt: TGTGCCAGCGGTTTCGGCATATGGAACTATGGCTACACCTTC; CDR3aa: CASGFGIWNYGYTF
v_gene: TRBV4-1; j_gene: TRBJ1-1; abundance: few; d_gene: -; CDR3nt: TGCGCCAGCAGCCAAGGGACAGTGAACACTGAAGCTTTCTTT; CDR3aa: CASSQGTVNTEAFF
v_gene: TRBV18; j_gene: TRBJ1-1; abundance: -; d_gene: -; CDR3nt: TGTGCCAGCTCTAATCTGGCGACGAACACTGAAGCTTTCTTT; CDR3aa: CASSNLATNTEAFF
v_gene: TRBV9; j_gene: TRBJ2-5; abundance: few; d_gene: -; CDR3nt: TGTGCCAGCAGCGTAGGGGTTGGGCAGGGGGAGACCCAGTACTTC; CDR3aa: CASSVGVGQGETQYF
v_gene: TRBV12-3/TRBV12-4; j_gene: TRBJ1-5; abundance: many; d_gene: -; CDR3nt: TGTGCCAGCAGTTTAGGGTTTCGAGGGTTTTCGCCCCAGCATTTT; CDR3aa: CASSLGFRGFSPQHF
v_gene: TRBV6-1; j_gene: TRBJ2-1; abundance: many; d_gene: -; CDR3nt: TGTGCCAGCAGCTTGATCGGGAGTGGGTTACATGAGCAGTTCTTC; CDR3aa: CASSLIGSGLHEQFF